This is a list of T cell receptor beta chains from one sample in a study of T cell responses to AZD1222 COVID-19 vaccine. Some clones are missing from TCRdb's copy, which holds only in-frame ones; the method was immunoSEQ multiplex PCR. Among nearly 95,000 clones listed, over 75% were seen once. This specimen consisted of peripheral blood, obtained 28 days after the second AZD1222 dose. The receptor source for this set is an adult who received the AZD1222 COVID-19 vaccine. The CDR3 runs from the conserved cysteine through the conserved F or W. The D gene is left open where the match is weak. The size field is filled for only some rows; it gives once, few, many or a size class.

>-|TRBD2|TRBJ2-7|TRBV10-2
CASKSRDYTYEQYF
TGCGCCAGCAAATCCCGGGACTACACCTACGAGCAGTACTTC
>-|TRBD1|TRBJ2-7|TRBV7-9
CASSLPGGEYEQYF
TGTGCCAGCAGCTTACCAGGGGGCGAATACGAGCAGTACTTC
>-|TRBD1|TRBJ1-2|TRBV2
CASSVPGQGNYGYTF
TGTGCCAGCAGCGTACCGGGACAGGGGAACTATGGCTACACCTTC
>-|-|TRBJ2-7|TRBV23-1
CASSQSRGDRPGPYEQYF
TGCGCCAGCAGTCAATCACGGGGCGACAGACCGGGCCCCTACGAGCAGTACTTC
>-|-|TRBJ2-7|TRBV25-1
CASTRGTTDYEQYF
TGTGCCAGCACGAGGGGGACAACTGATTACGAGCAGTACTTC
>-|-|TRBJ2-2|TRBV5-6
CASSLYGGRTGELFF
TGTGCCAGCAGCTTGTACGGTGGGCGAACCGGGGAGCTGTTTTTT
>-|-|TRBJ1-6|TRBV7-9
CASSPTGYNSPLHF
TGTGCCAGCAGCCCAACAGGGTATAATTCACCCCTCCACTTT
>-|TRBD1|TRBJ1-2|TRBV15
CATSSPDRVNYGYTF
TGTGCCACCAGCAGCCCGGACAGGGTAAACTATGGCTACACCTTC
>once|-|TRBJ1-6|TRBV7-9
CASRLDHNSPLHF
TGTGCCAGCAGGCTTGATCATAATTCACCCCTCCACTTT
>once|-|TRBJ1-5|TRBV30
CAWSPAGNQPQHF
TGTGCCTGGAGTCCGGCAGGGAATCAGCCCCAGCATTTT